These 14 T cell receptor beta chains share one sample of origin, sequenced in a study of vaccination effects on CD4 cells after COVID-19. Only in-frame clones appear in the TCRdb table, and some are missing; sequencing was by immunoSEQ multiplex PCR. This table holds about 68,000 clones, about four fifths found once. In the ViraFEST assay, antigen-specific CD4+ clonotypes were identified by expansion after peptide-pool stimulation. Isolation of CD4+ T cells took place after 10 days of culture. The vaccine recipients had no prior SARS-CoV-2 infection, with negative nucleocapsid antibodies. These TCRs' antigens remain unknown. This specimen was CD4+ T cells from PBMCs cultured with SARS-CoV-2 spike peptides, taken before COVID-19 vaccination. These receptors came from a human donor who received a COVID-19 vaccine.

This CDR3 reads CASSGRPVGQETQYF. Written as DNA, the CDR3 is TGTGCCAGCAGCGGACGACCCGTGGGGCAAGAGACCCAGTACTTC. The rearrangement uses TRBV9 and TRBJ2-5, with D uncertain. The CDR3 consists of 15 residues. The V end was cut by 3 bases, the J end by 2 bases, with 14 bases between. In germline, CDR1 is SGDLS, CDR2 YYNGEE.

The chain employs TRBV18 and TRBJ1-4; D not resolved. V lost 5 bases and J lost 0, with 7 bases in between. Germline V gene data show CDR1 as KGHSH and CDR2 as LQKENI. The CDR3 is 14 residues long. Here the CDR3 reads CASSKQSTNEKLFF. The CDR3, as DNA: TGTGCCAGCTCAAAACAGTCAACTAATGAAAAACTGTTTTTT.

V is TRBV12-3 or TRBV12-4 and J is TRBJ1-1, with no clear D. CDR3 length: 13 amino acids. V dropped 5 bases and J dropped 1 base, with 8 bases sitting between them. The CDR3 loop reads CASSHQRNTEAFF. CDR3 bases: TGTGCCAGCAGTCACCAGAGGAACACTGAAGCTTTCTTT.

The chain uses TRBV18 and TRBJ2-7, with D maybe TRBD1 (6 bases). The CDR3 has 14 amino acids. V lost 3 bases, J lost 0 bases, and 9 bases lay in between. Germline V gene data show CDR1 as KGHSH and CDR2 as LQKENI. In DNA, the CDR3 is TGTGCCAGCTCACCCACGGACAGCTCCTACGAGCAGTACGTC. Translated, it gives CASSPTDSSYEQYV.

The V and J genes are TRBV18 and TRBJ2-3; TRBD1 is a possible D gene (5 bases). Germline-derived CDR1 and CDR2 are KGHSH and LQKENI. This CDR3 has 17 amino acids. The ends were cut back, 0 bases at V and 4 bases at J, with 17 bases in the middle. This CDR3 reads CASSPPEGASSADTQYF. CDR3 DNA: TGTGCCAGCTCACCACCGGAAGGGGCTTCTAGTGCAGATACGCAGTATTTT.

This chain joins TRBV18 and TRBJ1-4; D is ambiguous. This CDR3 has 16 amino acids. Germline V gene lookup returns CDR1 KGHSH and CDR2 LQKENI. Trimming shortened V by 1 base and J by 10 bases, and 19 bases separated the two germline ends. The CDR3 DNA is TGTGCCAGCTCACCACAGGGCCGAGGGAATAAGGGAAAACTGTTTTTT. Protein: CASSPQGRGNKGKLFF.

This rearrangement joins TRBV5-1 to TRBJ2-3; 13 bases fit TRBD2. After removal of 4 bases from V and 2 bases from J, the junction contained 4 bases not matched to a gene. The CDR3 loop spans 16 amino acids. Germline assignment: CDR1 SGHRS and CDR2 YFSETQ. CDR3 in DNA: TGCGCCAGCAGCCCGACTAGCGGGGGGCCCACAGATACGCAGTATTTT. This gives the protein CASSPTSGGPTDTQYF.

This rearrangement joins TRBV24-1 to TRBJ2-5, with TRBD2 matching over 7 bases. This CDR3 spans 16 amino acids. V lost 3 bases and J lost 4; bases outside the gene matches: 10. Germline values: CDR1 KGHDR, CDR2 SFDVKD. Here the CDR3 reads CATSDRGLVGGETQYF. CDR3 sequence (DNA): TGTGCCACCAGTGATCGAGGACTAGTTGGAGGAGAGACCCAGTACTTC.

The CDR3 DNA reads as TGCGCCAGCAGCCCCGGTAGCGGGGGGCGGACCGGGGAGCTGTTTTTT. Its translation is CASSPGSGGRTGELFF. The chain links TRBV5-1 to TRBJ2-2; 10 nucleotides line up with TRBD2. Unmatched junction bases numbered 8, after V lost 4 bases and J lost 5 bases. Germline V CDR1 and CDR2: SGHRS, YFSETQ. This CDR3 region has 16 residues.

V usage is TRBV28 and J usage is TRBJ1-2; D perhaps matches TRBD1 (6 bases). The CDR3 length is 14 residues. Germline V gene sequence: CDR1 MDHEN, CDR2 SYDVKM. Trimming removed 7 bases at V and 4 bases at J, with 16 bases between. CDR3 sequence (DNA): TGTGCCAGCACTCCAGGACAGAGGCTCTATGGCTACACCTTC. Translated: CASTPGQRLYGYTF.

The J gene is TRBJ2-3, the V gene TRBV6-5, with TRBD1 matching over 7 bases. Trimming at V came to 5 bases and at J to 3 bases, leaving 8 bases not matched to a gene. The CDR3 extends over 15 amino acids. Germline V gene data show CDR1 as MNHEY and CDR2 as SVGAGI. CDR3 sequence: CASSPDRVGTDTQYF. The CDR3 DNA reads TGTGCCAGCAGTCCTGACAGGGTAGGGACAGATACGCAGTATTTT.

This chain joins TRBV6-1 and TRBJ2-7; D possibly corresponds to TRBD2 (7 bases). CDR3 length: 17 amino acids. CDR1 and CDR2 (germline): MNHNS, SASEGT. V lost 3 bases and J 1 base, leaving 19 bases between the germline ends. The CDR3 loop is CASSDGLGGLQSYEQYV. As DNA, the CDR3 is TGTGCCAGCAGTGACGGGTTGGGGGGGCTTCAGTCCTACGAGCAGTACGTC.

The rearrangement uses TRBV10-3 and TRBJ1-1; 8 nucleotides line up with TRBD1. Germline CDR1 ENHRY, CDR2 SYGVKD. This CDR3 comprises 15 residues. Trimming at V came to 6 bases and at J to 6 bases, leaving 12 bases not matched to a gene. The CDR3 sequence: CAIRPDQGAGAEAFF. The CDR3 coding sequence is TGTGCCATCAGACCAGATCAGGGGGCGGGAGCTGAAGCTTTCTTT.

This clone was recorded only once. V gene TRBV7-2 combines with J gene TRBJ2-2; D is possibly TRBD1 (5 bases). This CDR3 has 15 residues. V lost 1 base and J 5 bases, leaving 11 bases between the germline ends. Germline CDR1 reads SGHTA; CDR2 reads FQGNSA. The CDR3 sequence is CASSLGRAVTGELFF. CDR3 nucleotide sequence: TGTGCCAGCAGCTTAGGCAGGGCCGTGACCGGGGAGCTGTTTTTT.